A single sample gave rise to the 29 T cell receptor beta chains below, sequenced in a study of blood T cell repertoires in COVID-19. Sequenced by immunoSEQ multiplex PCR; TCRdb stores in-frame clones only, minus some. The table includes 150,000 or so clones, 70% to 80% detected once. The sequencing input was peripheral blood. The receptors come from a woman in her 70s with COVID-19, enrolled during active disease.

The chain links TRBV4-1 to TRBJ2-1; perhaps TRBD2 as D (6 bases). Deletions cut 1 base from V and 6 bases from J, with 10 bases between. Germline V gene lookup returns CDR1 MGHRA and CDR2 YSYEKL. The CDR3 consists of 14 residues. For the CDR3, the DNA is TGCGCCAGCAGCCAAGGGAGGGAAGGCAATGAGCAGTTCTTC. It is translated as CASSQGREGNEQFF.

The chain joins TRBV9 to TRBJ2-3; D is unclear. Trimming shortened V by 6 bases and J by 1 base, and 15 bases separated the two germline ends. The CDR3 length is 15 residues. CDR1 is SGDLS and CDR2 is YYNGEE in the germline V gene. CDR3 sequence reads: CASTPTLEGTDTQYF. CDR3 sequence (DNA): TGTGCCAGCACCCCGACTCTCGAAGGCACAGATACGCAGTATTTT.

The V call is TRBV2, the J call TRBJ1-6, with TRBD1 matching over 8 bases. V shed 5 bases and J 5 bases; nucleotides not matched to a gene: 5. This CDR3 comprises 15 residues. Per the germline V gene, CDR1 is SNHLY and CDR2 is FYNNEI. CDR3 in DNA: TGTGCCAGCAGTCCAGGACAGGGAAATAATTCACCCCTCCACTTT. It codes for CASSPGQGNNSPLHF.

This clone was seen a single time. The CDR3 loop is CASSPPASGVGEQFF. The CDR3, as DNA: TGTGCCAGCTCACCACCGGCTAGCGGGGTCGGTGAGCAGTTCTTC. This chain uses TRBV18 with TRBJ2-1; 9 bases agree with TRBD2. Germline CDR1 KGHSH, CDR2 LQKENI. The CDR3 is made up of 15 amino acids. The ends lost 0 bases at V and 9 bases at J; junction bases unmatched: 6.

The J gene is TRBJ2-2, the V gene TRBV24-1; TRBD1 might be the D (6 bases). There are 18 residues in the CDR3. CDR1 is KGHDR, CDR2 SFDVKD, per germline. V dropped 8 bases and J dropped 1 base, with 22 bases sitting between them. CDR3 protein: CATMDGQGRRGNTGELFF. In DNA, the CDR3 is TGTGCCACCATGGATGGTCAGGGGCGAAGGGGGAACACCGGGGAGCTGTTTTTT.

This chain connects TRBV7-9 to TRBJ1-2, with D uncertain. Germline CDR1 reads SEHNR; CDR2 reads FQNEAQ (reference sequence). The CDR3 is made up of 13 amino acids. Trimming removed 4 bases at V and 5 bases at J, with 11 bases between. This chain's CDR3 is CASSSTLQYGYTF. CDR3 sequence (DNA): TGTGCCAGCAGCTCAACGCTACAGTATGGCTACACCTTC.

The V call is TRBV7-9, the J call TRBJ2-2; the D is unclear. Germline CDR1 SEHNR, CDR2 FQNEAQ (reference sequence). Trimming cost V 2 bases and J 4 bases, with 5 bases left between them. This CDR3 spans 13 amino acids. The CDR3 DNA sequence: TGTGCCAGCAGCTTATACATCACCGGGGAGCTGTTTTTT. Amino acids: CASSLYITGELFF.

The chain joins TRBV18 to TRBJ1-5; TRBD1 might be the D (5 bases). Between the trimmed V and J ends, which lost 1 base and 5 bases, there was a span of 9 bases. CDR1 and CDR2 from the germline V gene are KGHSH and LQKENI. CDR3 length equals 14 residues. CDR3: CASSPRGGDQPQHF. The DNA for the CDR3 is TGTGCCAGCTCACCACGGGGCGGGGATCAGCCCCAGCATTTT.

The rearrangement links TRBV6-2 or TRBV6-3 to TRBJ1-5, with 10 bases that match TRBD1. J gave up 0 bases and V 0 bases, and 5 bases lay outside the gene matches. The CDR3 extends over 18 amino acids. CDR1 is MNHEY, CDR2 SVGEGT, per germline. CDR3 loop: CASSYSRGQGDSNQPQHF. The CDR3 region has the DNA TGTGCCAGCAGTTACTCCCGCGGACAGGGGGATAGCAATCAGCCCCAGCATTTT.

In its sample, this clone was seen once. This chain joins TRBV30 and TRBJ1-1; D uncertain. The CDR3 consists of 13 residues. Germline lookup yields CDR1 GTSNPN and CDR2 SVGIG (reference sequence). Trimming stripped 2 bases from V and 4 bases from J, with 11 bases between. The CDR3 sequence is CAWSLRRGTEAFF. The CDR3, as DNA: TGTGCCTGGAGTCTTAGGCGCGGCACTGAAGCTTTCTTT. Filled out from reference TRBV30 and TRBJ1-1, the complete variable domain reads SQTIHQWPATLVQPVGSPLSLECTVEGTSNPNLYWYRQAAGRGLQLLFYSVGIGQISSEVPQNLSASRPQDRQFILSSKKLLLSDSGFYLCAWSLRRGTEAFFGQGTRLTVV.

The chain is built from TRBV2 and TRBJ1-2, with TRBD1 matching 10 bases. The V gene's germline CDR1 is SNHLY and CDR2 FYNNEI. The CDR3 runs 13 residues. Trimming removed 7 bases from V and 8 bases from J; junction bases left unmatched: 7. The CDR3 bases are TGTGCCAGCAAGGACAGGGGGGGACGGGGCTACACCTTC. Translating gives CASKDRGGRGYTF.

V usage is TRBV19 and J usage is TRBJ2-2, with 9 bases that match TRBD1. Germline CDR1 reads LNHDA; CDR2 reads SQIVND (reference sequence). The CDR3 consists of 15 residues. After removal of 6 bases from V and 2 bases from J, the junction contained 4 bases not matched to a gene. The CDR3 coding sequence is TGTGCCAGTAGGCACACAGGGGGCAACACCGGGGAGCTGTTTTTT. This codes for CASRHTGGNTGELFF.

This clone occurred once. The chain joins TRBV24-1 to TRBJ1-4; the match to TRBD1 covers 8 bases. CDR1 and CDR2 (germline): KGHDR, SFDVKD. J lost 8 bases, V lost 3 bases, and 7 bases had no gene match. This CDR3 spans 15 amino acids. The CDR3 DNA is TGTGCCACCAGTGATCCGACAGGGGAGAAGGAAAAACTGTTTTTT. Translating it yields CATSDPTGEKEKLFF.

V gene TRBV2 combines with J gene TRBJ2-1, with 7 positions matching TRBD2. CDR3 length: 15 residues. CDR1 and CDR2 (germline): SNHLY, FYNNEI. The V gene end was trimmed by 5 bases and the J gene end by 6 bases; junction bases not matched to a gene: 10. The CDR3 DNA is TGTGCCAGCAGTATCGAGGGAGGGAGGGTCAATGAGCAGTTCTTC. Translated, it gives CASSIEGGRVNEQFF.

The chain carries TRBV5-6 and TRBJ1-2; D not resolved. Trimming shortened V by 3 bases and J by 1 base, and 7 bases separated the two germline ends. Germline assignment: CDR1 SGHDT and CDR2 YYEEEE. The CDR3 is 13 residues long. The CDR3 sequence: CASSYGLNYGYTF. CDR3 bases: TGTGCCAGCAGCTATGGCCTTAACTATGGCTACACCTTC.

The chain links TRBV28 to TRBJ2-3; 8 bases line up with TRBD1. The J segment lost 4 bases and the V segment lost 6 bases, leaving 6 bases of the junction unmatched. Germline CDR1 is MDHEN and CDR2 is SYDVKM. The CDR3 totals 14 residues. The CDR3 loop is CASRYRGSADTQYF. In DNA form, the CDR3 reads TGTGCCAGCAGATACAGGGGGAGCGCAGATACGCAGTATTTT. Based on the CDR3 plus reference TRBV28 and TRBJ2-3, the full variable domain is DVKVTQSSRYLVKRTGEKVFLECVQDMDHENMFWYRQDPGLGLRLIYFSYDVKMKEKGDIPEGYSVSREKKERFSLILESASTNQTSMYLCASRYRGSADTQYFGPGTRLTVL.

V gene TRBV10-3 combines with J gene TRBJ2-1; TRBD2 aligns across 8 bases. There are 14 residues in the CDR3. Trimming removed 10 bases from V and 9 bases from J; junction bases left unmatched: 14. The germline gives CDR1 ENHRY, CDR2 SYGVKD. The CDR3 sequence is CATLPAGGIGEQFF. In nucleotides, the CDR3 is TGTGCCACCCTCCCGGCGGGGGGCATTGGTGAGCAGTTCTTC.

The chain joins TRBV7-9 to TRBJ1-2; 12 nucleotides align to TRBD1. CDR1 and CDR2 (germline): SEHNR, FQNEAQ (reference sequence). The ends lost 3 bases at V and 4 bases at J; junction bases unmatched: 6. There are 16 residues in the CDR3. CDR3 coding DNA: TGTGCCAGCAGCTTCGGGACAGGGGGCCAAGGCTATGGCTACACCTTC. Protein sequence: CASSFGTGGQGYGYTF.

V gene TRBV6-2 or TRBV6-3 combines with J gene TRBJ2-2; TRBD1 matches 8 bases. V shed 4 bases, J shed 2 bases, and the junction held 3 bases outside the gene matches. The CDR3 is 15 amino acids. Germline lookup yields CDR1 MNHEY and CDR2 SVGEGT. This chain's CDR3 is CASSFQGANTGELFF. The CDR3 coding sequence is TGTGCCAGCAGTTTCCAGGGGGCAAACACCGGGGAGCTGTTTTTT.

The count of this clone is one. This chain joins TRBV7-9 and TRBJ2-2; 9 bases align to TRBD1. The J segment lost 4 bases and the V segment lost 4 bases, leaving 13 bases of the junction unmatched. Germline CDR1 is SEHNR and CDR2 is FQNEAQ (reference sequence). The CDR3 consists of 18 residues. CDR3 sequence reads: CASSSARGTGLGTGELFF. In nucleotides, the CDR3 is TGTGCCAGCAGCTCCGCCCGGGGGACAGGGTTGGGCACCGGGGAGCTGTTTTTT.

The chain has TRBV9 and TRBJ2-1; 8 bases are shared with TRBD1. Germline CDR1 SGDLS, CDR2 YYNGEE. CDR3 size: 13 residues. V dropped 5 bases and J dropped 8; count of bases not matched to a gene: 6. The CDR3 DNA follows: TGTGCCAGCAGTCTTCACAGGGGGGATGAGCAGTTCTTC. This gives the protein CASSLHRGDEQFF.

V gene TRBV30 combines with J gene TRBJ1-1; the D is unclear. CDR3 length: 11 amino acids. V shed 0 bases and J shed 7 bases, with 6 bases lying between them. Per the germline V gene, CDR1 is GTSNPN and CDR2 is SVGIG (reference sequence). The CDR3 sequence is CAWSVQLEAFF. The CDR3 nucleotides are TGTGCCTGGAGTGTACAGCTTGAAGCTTTCTTT.

The rearrangement uses TRBV13 and TRBJ1-2; D ambiguous. Per germline, CDR1 PRHDT and CDR2 FYEKMQ (reference sequence). V was cut by 5 bases and J by 6 bases, with 16 bases left in between. The CDR3 sequence is 14 residues long. The DNA of the CDR3 is TGTGCCAGCAGCGCATGGACTGACTTTCATGGCTACACCTTC. Protein: CASSAWTDFHGYTF.

V is TRBV30 and J is TRBJ1-6, with 9 bases identical to TRBD1. In germline, CDR1 is GTSNPN, CDR2 SVGIG (reference sequence). The CDR3 is 15 residues long. The junction had 8 bases not matched to a gene; V was cut back by 4 bases and J by 7 bases. CDR3 in amino acids: CAWTPPGTGNSPLHF. The CDR3 nucleotides are TGTGCCTGGACCCCCCCCGGGACAGGGAATTCACCCCTCCACTTT.

The chain has TRBV9 and TRBJ2-3; 9 positions agree with TRBD2. CDR3 length equals 18 residues. With V trimmed by 2 bases and J by 0 bases, 10 bases remained unmatched. Germline V gene lookup returns CDR1 SGDLS and CDR2 YYNGEE. CDR3 DNA sequence: TGTGCCAGCAGCGTTTCCAGCGGGGGGTTGACTAGCACAGATACGCAGTATTTT. It yields the protein CASSVSSGGLTSTDTQYF.

The rearrangement links TRBV5-4 to TRBJ2-7, with D possibly being TRBD2 (7 bases). Trimming pared 3 bases from V and 4 bases from J, leaving 20 bases between. The CDR3 is 16 residues long. Germline V gives CDR1 SGHNT, CDR2 YYREEE (reference sequence). The CDR3 loop is CASSSGWGGGKYEQYF. DNA for the CDR3: TGTGCCAGCAGCTCCGGATGGGGCGGGGGCAAATACGAGCAGTACTTC.

This rearrangement joins TRBV29-1 to TRBJ1-1; D is perhaps TRBD1 (5 bases). This CDR3 is built from 14 residues. Between the trimmed V and J ends, which lost 4 bases and 5 bases, there was a span of 17 bases. CDR1 and CDR2 from the germline V gene are SQVTM and ANQGSEA. CDR3 in amino acids: CSVAPGSGGTEAFF. The DNA for the CDR3 is TGCAGCGTTGCCCCGGGGTCGGGGGGGACTGAAGCTTTCTTT.

The V gene is TRBV5-1, the J gene TRBJ1-1; 9 positions match TRBD1. Per the germline V gene, CDR1 is SGHRS and CDR2 is YFSETQ. CDR3 length: 17 residues. V trimming: 2 bases; J trimming: 1 base; junction bases outside the gene matches: 9. The CDR3 coding sequence is TGCGCCAGCAGCTTACACAGGGGGCGAGGAAGGAACACTGAAGCTTTCTTT. It is translated as CASSLHRGRGRNTEAFF.

The V and J genes are TRBV5-1 and TRBJ2-7, with D possibly being TRBD1 (6 bases). Germline CDR1 reads SGHRS; CDR2 reads YFSETQ. With 4 bases removed from V and 7 bases from J, the gap between germline ends came to 21 bases. The CDR3 is 15 amino acids. The CDR3 protein is CASSKGTWPLREQYF. As DNA, the CDR3 is TGCGCCAGCAGCAAGGGGACATGGCCTCTAAGGGAGCAGTACTTC. Complete variable domain (other parts from reference TRBV5-1 and TRBJ2-7): KAGVTQTPRYLIKTRGQQVTLSCSPISGHRSVSWYQQTPGQGLQFLFEYFSETQRNKGNFPGRFSGRQFSNSRSEMNVSTLELGDSALYLCASSKGTWPLREQYFGPGTRLTVT.